This is a list of T cell receptor beta chains from one sample in a study of blood T cell repertoires in COVID-19. The protocol was immunoSEQ multiplex PCR, while the TCRdb copy is restricted to in-frame clones and leaves out a portion. The sample carries more than 150,000 clones, roughly 79% recorded once. The specimen was peripheral blood. The receptors were gathered from a woman of 80 years or more with COVID-19, enrolled during active disease. CDR3s include the opening cysteine and the closing phenylalanine or tryptophan. D genes are given only for firm matches. For some rows the clone size is stated as once, few or many, or as a class when expanded; others skip it.

v_call: TRBV7-6
clone_size: NA
d_call: NA
j_call: TRBJ1-1
cdr3_aa: CASSLRRINTEAFF
cdr3_nt: TGTGCCAGCAGCTTGAGGAGGATCAACACTGAAGCTTTCTTT

v_call: TRBV2
clone_size: few
d_call: NA
j_call: TRBJ2-7
cdr3_aa: CASGRVYEQYF
cdr3_nt: TGTGCCAGCGGCCGGGTCTACGAGCAGTACTTC

v_call: TRBV19
clone_size: NA
d_call: NA
j_call: TRBJ1-4
cdr3_aa: CASTMGQGESTNEKLFF
cdr3_nt: TGTGCCAGTACCATGGGGCAGGGCGAATCAACTAATGAAAAACTGTTTTTT

v_call: TRBV19
clone_size: NA
d_call: NA
j_call: TRBJ1-1
cdr3_aa: CASSARAEAFF
cdr3_nt: TGTGCCAGTAGTGCGAGGGCTGAAGCTTTCTTT

v_call: TRBV7-2
clone_size: NA
d_call: NA
j_call: TRBJ2-7
cdr3_aa: CASSLGVRRGVREQYF
cdr3_nt: TGTGCCAGCAGCTTAGGTGTTAGGCGGGGAGTCCGCGAGCAGTACTTC

v_call: TRBV10-1
clone_size: NA
d_call: NA
j_call: TRBJ2-7
cdr3_aa: CAPPRGARTYEQYF
cdr3_nt: TGCGCCCCCCCCAGGGGGGCAAGAACCTACGAGCAGTACTTC

v_call: TRBV3-1/TRBV3-2
clone_size: NA
d_call: TRBD2
j_call: TRBJ2-2
cdr3_aa: CASSQVAGAAGELFF
cdr3_nt: TGTGCCAGCAGCCAAGTAGCGGGAGCGGCCGGGGAGCTGTTTTTT

v_call: TRBV11-2
clone_size: NA
d_call: NA
j_call: TRBJ2-2
cdr3_aa: CASSFLLRGLTTGELFF
cdr3_nt: TGTGCCAGCAGCTTCCTCCTGAGGGGACTCACGACCGGGGAGCTGTTTTTT

v_call: TRBV7-2
clone_size: NA
d_call: NA
j_call: TRBJ1-2
cdr3_aa: CAGGGVGYGYTF
cdr3_nt: TGTGCGGGCGGGGGAGTAGGCTATGGCTACACCTTC

v_call: TRBV5-4
clone_size: NA
d_call: TRBD1
j_call: TRBJ2-5
cdr3_aa: CASSSPGTEQETQYF
cdr3_nt: TGTGCCAGCAGCTCGCCCGGGACAGAACAAGAGACCCAGTACTTC

v_call: TRBV18
clone_size: few
d_call: NA
j_call: TRBJ1-2
cdr3_aa: CASSPDATDYGYTF
cdr3_nt: TGTGCCAGCTCACCAGACGCGACAGACTATGGCTACACCTTC

v_call: TRBV7-2
clone_size: once
d_call: TRBD1
j_call: TRBJ1-2
cdr3_aa: CASSLQGVDSYGYTF
cdr3_nt: TGTGCCAGCAGCTTACAGGGGGTTGACAGCTATGGCTACACCTTC

v_call: TRBV27
clone_size: NA
d_call: NA
j_call: TRBJ1-2
cdr3_aa: CASSLGGRGYGYTF
cdr3_nt: TGTGCCAGCAGTTTAGGGGGACGGGGGTATGGCTACACCTTC

v_call: TRBV7-7
clone_size: NA
d_call: TRBD1
j_call: TRBJ2-2
cdr3_aa: CASSTATGVGELFF
cdr3_nt: TGTGCCAGCAGCACAGCGACAGGGGTCGGGGAGCTGTTTTTT

v_call: TRBV7-9
clone_size: NA
d_call: NA
j_call: TRBJ2-3
cdr3_aa: CASSLDQGGRRTDTQYF
cdr3_nt: TGTGCCAGCAGCTTAGATCAGGGGGGCAGACGGACAGATACGCAGTATTTT

v_call: TRBV4-3
clone_size: NA
d_call: TRBD1
j_call: TRBJ2-2
cdr3_aa: CASRGTGDNTGELFF
cdr3_nt: TGCGCCAGCAGGGGGACAGGGGATAACACCGGGGAGCTGTTTTTT

v_call: TRBV29-1
clone_size: NA
d_call: NA
j_call: TRBJ1-1
cdr3_aa: CSVERQMNTEAFF
cdr3_nt: TGCAGCGTTGAACGCCAGATGAACACTGAAGCTTTCTTT

v_call: TRBV9
clone_size: once
d_call: NA
j_call: TRBJ1-2
cdr3_aa: CASSPRGYGYTF
cdr3_nt: TGTGCCAGCAGCCCACGGGGCTATGGCTACACCTTC

v_call: TRBV7-8
clone_size: NA
d_call: TRBD1
j_call: TRBJ1-1
cdr3_aa: CATYKGQVNTEAFF
cdr3_nt: TGTGCCACCTACAAGGGACAGGTGAACACTGAAGCTTTCTTT

v_call: TRBV27
clone_size: NA
d_call: TRBD2
j_call: TRBJ2-7
cdr3_aa: CASSPLTSASYEQYF
cdr3_nt: TGTGCCAGCAGTCCCCTGACTAGCGCGTCCTACGAGCAGTACTTC

v_call: TRBV5-4
clone_size: once
d_call: NA
j_call: TRBJ1-1
cdr3_aa: CASSLGGIRTEAFF
cdr3_nt: TGTGCCAGCAGCTTGGGAGGGATACGCACTGAAGCTTTCTTT

v_call: TRBV5-8
clone_size: NA
d_call: TRBD1
j_call: TRBJ2-7
cdr3_aa: CASSLEPGQGVYEQYF
cdr3_nt: TGTGCCAGCAGCTTGGAGCCCGGACAGGGGGTCTACGAGCAGTACTTC

v_call: TRBV2
clone_size: NA
d_call: TRBD1
j_call: TRBJ1-2
cdr3_aa: CAGKNKTGVDYGYTF
cdr3_nt: TGTGCCGGAAAAAACAAGACAGGGGTCGACTATGGCTACACCTTC

v_call: TRBV5-1
clone_size: NA
d_call: TRBD2
j_call: TRBJ2-3
cdr3_aa: CASSSTSGVDTQYF
cdr3_nt: TGCGCCAGCAGCTCGACTAGCGGGGTAGATACGCAGTATTTT

v_call: TRBV4-2
clone_size: NA
d_call: TRBD2
j_call: TRBJ2-1
cdr3_aa: CASSLSSGGAYNEQFF
cdr3_nt: TGTGCCAGCAGCCTCTCTAGCGGGGGGGCCTACAATGAGCAGTTCTTC

v_call: TRBV19
clone_size: NA
d_call: NA
j_call: TRBJ1-1
cdr3_aa: CASSRRVGTEAFF
cdr3_nt: TGTGCCAGTAGCCGTCGGGTAGGTACTGAAGCTTTCTTT

v_call: TRBV2
clone_size: NA
d_call: NA
j_call: TRBJ1-1
cdr3_aa: CASSAVEWAFF
cdr3_nt: TGTGCCAGCAGTGCGGTCGAGTGGGCTTTCTTT

v_call: TRBV14
clone_size: NA
d_call: NA
j_call: TRBJ2-7
cdr3_aa: CASSQVGDEQYF
cdr3_nt: TGTGCCAGCAGCCAAGTTGGAGACGAGCAGTACTTC

v_call: TRBV5-1
clone_size: once
d_call: TRBD1
j_call: TRBJ1-5
cdr3_aa: CASSWTGGSQPQHF
cdr3_nt: TGCGCCAGCAGCTGGACAGGGGGCAGTCAGCCCCAGCATTTT

v_call: TRBV5-1
clone_size: NA
d_call: NA
j_call: TRBJ1-1
cdr3_aa: CASSLVPGDTEAFF
cdr3_nt: TGCGCCAGCAGCTTGGTGCCGGGTGACACTGAAGCTTTCTTT

v_call: TRBV7-9
clone_size: NA
d_call: TRBD1
j_call: TRBJ2-3
cdr3_aa: CASSQTGSGTQYF
cdr3_nt: TGTGCCAGCAGCCAGACAGGGAGCGGTACGCAGTATTTT

v_call: TRBV5-1
clone_size: NA
d_call: TRBD2
j_call: TRBJ2-7
cdr3_aa: CASSRSGSRYEQYF
cdr3_nt: TGCGCCAGCAGCCGTAGCGGGAGTCGATACGAGCAGTACTTC

v_call: TRBV9
clone_size: NA
d_call: TRBD2
j_call: TRBJ2-3
cdr3_aa: CASSPRLAGGDTQYF
cdr3_nt: TGTGCCAGCAGCCCAAGACTAGCGGGAGGAGATACGCAGTATTTT

v_call: TRBV7-2
clone_size: NA
d_call: NA
j_call: TRBJ2-1
cdr3_aa: CASSLANPRGQFF
cdr3_nt: TGTGCCAGCAGCTTAGCAAACCCTCGGGGGCAGTTCTTC

v_call: TRBV5-6
clone_size: once
d_call: NA
j_call: TRBJ1-2
cdr3_aa: CASSLPGLSNGYTF
cdr3_nt: TGTGCCAGCAGCCTTCCGGGACTTTCGAATGGCTACACCTTC

v_call: TRBV30
clone_size: few
d_call: NA
j_call: TRBJ1-2
cdr3_aa: CAWNLQGPQGGYTF
cdr3_nt: TGTGCCTGGAACCTACAGGGCCCCCAGGGTGGCTACACCTTC

v_call: TRBV6-2/TRBV6-3
clone_size: NA
d_call: NA
j_call: TRBJ1-1
cdr3_aa: CASSTPRRVRGTEAFF
cdr3_nt: TGTGCCAGCAGCACCCCGCGTCGGGTCAGAGGCACTGAAGCTTTCTTT

v_call: TRBV29-1
clone_size: NA
d_call: TRBD2
j_call: TRBJ2-1
cdr3_aa: CSVEDRSGGSYSYNEQFF
cdr3_nt: TGCAGCGTTGAAGATCGCAGCGGGGGATCTTACTCCTACAATGAGCAGTTCTTC

v_call: TRBV27
clone_size: NA
d_call: TRBD1
j_call: TRBJ1-5
cdr3_aa: CASSLRDYRQGGNQPQHF
cdr3_nt: TGTGCCAGCAGTTTAAGGGATTACCGACAGGGAGGCAATCAGCCCCAGCATTTT

v_call: TRBV19
clone_size: once
d_call: TRBD1
j_call: TRBJ1-1
cdr3_aa: CASSMRQGDVMNTEAFF
cdr3_nt: TGTGCCAGTAGTATGCGGCAGGGGGACGTGATGAACACTGAAGCTTTCTTT

v_call: TRBV20-1
clone_size: NA
d_call: TRBD1
j_call: TRBJ1-5
cdr3_aa: CSARDRVQPQHF
cdr3_nt: TGCAGTGCTCGTGACAGGGTACAGCCCCAGCATTTT

v_call: TRBV9
clone_size: NA
d_call: NA
j_call: TRBJ2-3
cdr3_aa: CASSVGLNSVTDTQYF
cdr3_nt: TGTGCCAGCAGCGTTGGACTCAACTCAGTCACAGATACGCAGTATTTT

v_call: TRBV5-1
clone_size: NA
d_call: TRBD2
j_call: TRBJ2-2
cdr3_aa: CASSGGLAITGELFF
cdr3_nt: TGCGCCAGCAGCGGTGGACTAGCGATCACCGGGGAGCTGTTTTTT

v_call: TRBV19
clone_size: NA
d_call: NA
j_call: TRBJ2-2
cdr3_aa: CASSRANTGELFF
cdr3_nt: TGTGCCAGTAGCCGGGCGAACACCGGGGAGCTGTTTTTT

v_call: TRBV9
clone_size: NA
d_call: TRBD2
j_call: TRBJ2-1
cdr3_aa: CASSVEGLSSSEQFF
cdr3_nt: TGTGCCAGCAGCGTAGAGGGACTAAGTAGCAGTGAGCAGTTCTTC

v_call: TRBV2
clone_size: NA
d_call: NA
j_call: TRBJ2-7
cdr3_aa: CASSEGSATYEQYF
cdr3_nt: TGTGCCAGCAGTGAGGGCAGTGCTACCTACGAGCAGTACTTC

v_call: TRBV7-2
clone_size: NA
d_call: TRBD2
j_call: TRBJ2-2
cdr3_aa: CASSFGTSGTGELFF
cdr3_nt: TGTGCCAGCAGCTTCGGGACTAGCGGCACCGGGGAGCTGTTTTTT

v_call: TRBV11-3
clone_size: NA
d_call: NA
j_call: TRBJ2-7
cdr3_aa: CASSHETGSYEQYF
cdr3_nt: TGTGCCAGCAGCCACGAGACAGGCTCCTACGAGCAGTACTTC

v_call: TRBV11-3
clone_size: NA
d_call: NA
j_call: TRBJ2-5
cdr3_aa: CASSSGHTTQETQYF
cdr3_nt: TGTGCCAGCAGCTCAGGACACACTACCCAAGAGACCCAGTACTTC

v_call: TRBV28
clone_size: NA
d_call: TRBD2
j_call: TRBJ2-5
cdr3_aa: CASSLGGRIETQYF
cdr3_nt: TGTGCCAGCAGTTTGGGCGGGAGAATAGAGACCCAGTACTTC

v_call: TRBV10-3
clone_size: NA
d_call: NA
j_call: TRBJ2-1
cdr3_aa: CAISESGLADNEQFF
cdr3_nt: TGTGCCATCAGTGAGTCTGGGCTAGCCGACAATGAGCAGTTCTTC

v_call: TRBV14
clone_size: once
d_call: NA
j_call: TRBJ2-7
cdr3_aa: CASSQDSPGSYYEQYF
cdr3_nt: TGTGCCAGCAGCCAAGATTCCCCGGGGTCGTACTACGAGCAGTACTTC

v_call: TRBV4-3
clone_size: few
d_call: NA
j_call: TRBJ2-2
cdr3_aa: CASSQDIRGWTGELFF
cdr3_nt: TGCGCCAGCAGCCAAGATATAAGGGGATGGACCGGGGAGCTGTTTTTT